Following are 17 T cell receptor beta chains from one sample sequenced in a study of blood T cell repertoires in COVID-19. Only in-frame clones appear in the TCRdb table, and some are missing; sequencing was by immunoSEQ multiplex PCR. The sample yields roughly 190,000 clones, roughly nine tenths seen once. The sequenced sample was peripheral blood. These receptors were collected from a man aged 30-40 years with acute or convalescent COVID-19.

This chain uses TRBV19 with TRBJ2-3; 10 nucleotides align to TRBD2. This CDR3 region has 14 residues. Germline assignment: CDR1 LNHDA and CDR2 SQIVND (reference sequence). The V gene end was trimmed by 8 bases and the J gene end by 5 bases; junction bases not matched to a gene: 7. CDR3 region: CASLSGGAGDTQYF. DNA of the CDR3: TGTGCCAGTTTAAGCGGGGGGGCCGGAGATACGCAGTATTTT.

V usage is TRBV6-5 and J usage is TRBJ1-1; 8 positions match TRBD1. Trimming at V came to 6 bases and at J to 7 bases, leaving 10 bases not matched to a gene. The CDR3 consists of 14 residues. CDR1 and CDR2 from the germline V gene are MNHEY and SVGAGI. This CDR3 reads CASRPPTGALEAFF. CDR3 in DNA: TGTGCCAGCAGACCCCCGACAGGGGCGCTTGAAGCTTTCTTT.

This clone was recorded only once. V gene TRBV4-1 combines with J gene TRBJ1-5, with D maybe TRBD1 (6 bases). The CDR3 loop spans 15 amino acids. V lost 3 bases, J lost 1 base, and 10 bases lay in between. From germline, CDR1 is MGHRA and CDR2 YSYEKL. The CDR3 loop reads CASSHFQGSNQPQHF. In DNA, the CDR3 is TGCGCCAGCAGCCACTTCCAGGGGAGCAATCAGCCCCAGCATTTT.

V is TRBV27 and J is TRBJ1-5; TRBD1 is a possible D gene (5 bases). Germline V lookup: CDR1 MNHEY, CDR2 SMNVEV (reference sequence). The CDR3 is 13 amino acids. Trimming took 6 bases from V and 0 from J, leaving 6 bases between them. CDR3 protein: CASSGGSNQPQHF. DNA for the CDR3: TGTGCCAGCAGCGGGGGTAGCAATCAGCCCCAGCATTTT.

The chain recombines TRBV28 with TRBJ2-1, with 7 bases that match TRBD1. Germline loops: CDR1 MDHEN, CDR2 SYDVKM. The CDR3 covers 14 residues. The J segment lost 5 bases and the V segment lost 1 base, leaving 2 bases of the junction unmatched. The chain's CDR3 is CASSLYRGDNEQFF. The DNA for the CDR3 is TGTGCCAGCAGTTTATACAGGGGAGACAATGAGCAGTTCTTC.

The chain has TRBV4-1 and TRBJ1-6; D remains unclear. The CDR3 spans 13 residues. V was shortened by 1 base and J by 7 bases, with 5 bases between the two germline ends. Germline CDR1 is MGHRA and CDR2 is YSYEKL. CDR3 protein: CASSQVFNSPLHF. The CDR3 DNA reads as TGCGCCAGCAGCCAAGTATTCAATTCACCCCTCCACTTT.

V and J are TRBV5-1 and TRBJ2-3, with a tentative D call TRBD1 (5 bases). Germline lookup yields CDR1 SGHRS and CDR2 YFSETQ. Trimming took 2 bases from V and 4 from J, leaving 11 bases between them. The CDR3 is made up of 14 amino acids. The CDR3 DNA sequence: TGCGCCAGCAGCTTTGCAGGGAAACCAGATACGCAGTATTTT. Translating it yields CASSFAGKPDTQYF. The variable domain in full, with the rest retrieved from reference TRBV5-1 and TRBJ2-3, is KAGVTQTPRYLIKTRGQQVTLSCSPISGHRSVSWYQQTPGQGLQFLFEYFSETQRNKGNFPGRFSGRQFSNSRSEMNVSTLELGDSALYLCASSFAGKPDTQYFGPGTRLTVL.

The chain joins TRBV11-2 to TRBJ1-3; possible D gene TRBD1, 5 bases. This CDR3 spans 16 amino acids. V gave up 5 bases and J gave up 4 bases, with 18 bases separating them. Germline-derived CDR1 and CDR2 are SGHAT and FQNNGV. CDR3 DNA sequence: TGTGCCAGCAGCCCTTGGGGTCGGGGGTTCGGAAACACCATATATTTT. It yields the protein CASSPWGRGFGNTIYF.

V is TRBV5-4 and J is TRBJ1-2; tentatively, D is TRBD1 (6 bases). The V end lost 0 bases, the J end lost 2 bases, and 17 bases lay between the germline ends. The CDR3 spans 17 residues. Looked up from germline, CDR1 is SGHNT and CDR2 is YYREEE (reference sequence). CDR3 region: CASSLGRIGTSNYGYTF. CDR3 nucleotide sequence: TGTGCCAGCAGCTTGGGGAGAATCGGGACAAGCAACTATGGCTACACCTTC.

V is TRBV28 and J is TRBJ1-3; possible D gene TRBD1, 5 bases. Germline V gene data show CDR1 as MDHEN and CDR2 as SYDVKM. CDR3 length: 16 amino acids. The germline V and J ends were trimmed by 5 bases and 0 bases, with 14 bases remaining between them. CDR3 nucleotides: TGTGCCAGCAGTCTCGAGGTTGGGGCCTCTGGAAACACCATATATTTT. This gives the protein CASSLEVGASGNTIYF.

The rearrangement links TRBV6-5 to TRBJ2-3; the D gene is possibly TRBD2 (5 bases). CDR1 is MNHEY and CDR2 is SVGAGI in the germline V gene. The length of the CDR3 is 13 residues. The V end was cut by 9 bases, the J end by 4 bases, with 14 bases between. The CDR3 spells CASPREPSDTQYF. The CDR3, as DNA: TGTGCCAGTCCTCGGGAACCCTCAGATACGCAGTATTTT.

This sequence joins TRBV12-3 or TRBV12-4 and TRBJ1-1, with D perhaps matching TRBD1 (5 bases). The CDR3 covers 12 residues. The V and J ends lost 7 bases and 4 bases respectively, with 10 bases between them. The CDR3 nucleotides read TGTGCCAGCACCTCAGGGCTCACTGAAGCTTTCTTT. It encodes CASTSGLTEAFF.

The chain links TRBV9 to TRBJ2-7; TRBD1 might be the D (6 bases). This CDR3 spans 14 amino acids. The ends were cut back, 3 bases at V and 2 bases at J, with 12 bases in the middle. Germline CDR1 SGDLS, CDR2 YYNGEE. CDR3 region: CASSGGSGAYEQYF. CDR3 coding DNA: TGTGCCAGCAGCGGGGGGTCAGGGGCCTACGAGCAGTACTTC.

J is TRBJ1-2 and V is TRBV25-1; D is perhaps TRBD1 (5 bases). This CDR3 region has 12 residues. The ends were cut back, 3 bases at V and 6 bases at J, with 8 bases in the middle. Germline V gives CDR1 MGHDK, CDR2 SYGVNS. The CDR3 DNA sequence: TGTGCCAGCAGTGAGGGGGGGAATGGCTACACCTTC. It specifies CASSEGGNGYTF.

The chain employs TRBV19 and TRBJ2-7; 8 bases fit TRBD2. The CDR3 length is 15 residues. Unmatched junction bases numbered 11, after V lost 6 bases and J lost 4 bases. Germline V gene sequence: CDR1 LNHDA, CDR2 SQIVND (reference sequence). DNA of the CDR3: TGTGCCAGTAGCCTTTCAGGCGGGGGGCGATACGAGCAGTACTTC. Amino acid sequence: CASSLSGGGRYEQYF.

The chain uses TRBV28 and TRBJ1-5, with TRBD1 identical over 7 bases. V dropped 5 bases and J dropped 9; count of bases not matched to a gene: 7. This CDR3 comprises 13 residues. Germline V gives CDR1 MDHEN, CDR2 SYDVKM. DNA of the CDR3: TGTGCCAGCAGTGCACAGGGGTTAGCGCCCCAGCATTTT. This encodes CASSAQGLAPQHF.

The chain links TRBV3-1 (or the pseudogene TRBV3-2) to TRBJ2-1; D might be TRBD2 (7 bases). Trimming cost V 4 bases and J 5 bases, with 18 bases left between them. The CDR3 is made up of 16 amino acids. Germline CDR1 is LGHDT and CDR2 is YNNKEL (reference sequence). The CDR3 sequence: CASSPSGGLQNNEQFF. CDR3 in DNA: TGTGCCAGCAGCCCTTCCGGGGGGCTGCAAAACAATGAGCAGTTCTTC.